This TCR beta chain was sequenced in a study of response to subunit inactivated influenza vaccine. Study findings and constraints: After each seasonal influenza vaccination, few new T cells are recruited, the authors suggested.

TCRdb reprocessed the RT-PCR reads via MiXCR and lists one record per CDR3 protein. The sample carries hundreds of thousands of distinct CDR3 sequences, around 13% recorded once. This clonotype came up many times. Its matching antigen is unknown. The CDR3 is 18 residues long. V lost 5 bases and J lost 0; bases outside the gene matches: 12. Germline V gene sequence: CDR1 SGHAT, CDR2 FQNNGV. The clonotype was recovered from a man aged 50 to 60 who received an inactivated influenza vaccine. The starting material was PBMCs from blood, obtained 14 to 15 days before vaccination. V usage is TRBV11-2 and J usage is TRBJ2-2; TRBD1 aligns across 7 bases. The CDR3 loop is CASSPRRSGTANTGELFF. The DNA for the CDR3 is TGTGCCAGCAGCCCCCGAAGATCGGGGACAGCGAACACCGGGGAGCTGTTTTTT.